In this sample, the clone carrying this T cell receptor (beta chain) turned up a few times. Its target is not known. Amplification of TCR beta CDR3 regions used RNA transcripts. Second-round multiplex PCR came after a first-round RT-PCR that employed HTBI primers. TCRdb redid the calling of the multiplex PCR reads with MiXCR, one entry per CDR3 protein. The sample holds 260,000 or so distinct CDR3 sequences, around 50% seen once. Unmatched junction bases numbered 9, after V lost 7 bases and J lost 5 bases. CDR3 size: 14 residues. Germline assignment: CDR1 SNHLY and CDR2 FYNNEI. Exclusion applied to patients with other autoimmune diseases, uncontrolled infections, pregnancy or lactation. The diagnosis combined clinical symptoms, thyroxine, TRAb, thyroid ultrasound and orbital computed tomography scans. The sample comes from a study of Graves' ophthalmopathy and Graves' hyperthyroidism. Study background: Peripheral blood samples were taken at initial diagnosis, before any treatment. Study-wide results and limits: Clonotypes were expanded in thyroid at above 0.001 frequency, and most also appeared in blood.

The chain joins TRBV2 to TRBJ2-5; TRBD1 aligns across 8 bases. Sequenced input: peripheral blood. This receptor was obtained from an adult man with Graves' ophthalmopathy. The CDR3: CASKGSGGTETQYF. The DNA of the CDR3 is TGTGCCAGCAAAGGATCAGGGGGCACGGAGACCCAGTACTTC.